This T cell receptor (beta chain) was observed in a study of T cells after yellow fever vaccination. Study-wide points: Contaminating bulk clonotypes could be abundant in FACS-sorted repertoires.

In making TCR cDNA, 5'RACE template switching added a universal primer site and UMIs to it. MiXCR was run by TCRdb on the 5' RACE reads, yielding one entry per CDR3 protein. The table includes tens of thousands of distinct CDR3 sequences, roughly 7.3% detected once. This clonotype was counted many times. Its cognate antigen is unknown. Per germline, CDR1 MNHEY and CDR2 SVGEGT. The ends lost 6 bases at V and 2 bases at J; junction bases unmatched: 8. The CDR3 consists of 15 residues. This chain connects TRBV6-2 or TRBV6-3 to TRBJ2-3; TRBD1 matches 7 bases. The material sequenced was CD8+ T cells sorted from PBMCs, taken less than 16 days after the first yellow fever vaccination. The sequence was collected from a man between 18 and 35 years old who received the YFV17D yellow fever vaccine. The CDR3 protein is CASRLRDSPTDTQYF. CDR3 coding DNA: TGTGCCAGCAGGCTCCGGGACAGCCCCACAGATACGCAGTATTTT.